One sample yielded the 30 T cell receptor beta chains listed below, sequenced in a study of blood T cell repertoires in COVID-19 (TCRdb year 2020). The protocol used for the library was the immunoSEQ multiplex PCR assay. The source is immuneACCESS, and TCRdb retained only in-frame sequences with V and J called. Part of the clones is not carried over; for the studies checked, unresolved V genes explain less than half of this, and the remainder is unexplained. The sample includes under 250,000 clones, with roughly 83% observed a single time. 2.5% to 3% of the sample goes to the ten largest clones. Specimen: peripheral blood. All receptors come from a woman in her 70s with active or convalescent COVID-19.

The chain couples TRBV11-2 to TRBJ1-1; D possibly corresponds to TRBD1 (5 bases). This CDR3 region has 16 residues. The germline V gene encodes CDR1 SGHAT and CDR2 FQNNGV. V lost 0 bases to trimming and J lost 2 bases, with 13 bases between them. In DNA form, the CDR3 reads TGTGCCAGCAGCTTAGAGATCGGGCAGGGCAACACTGAAGCTTTCTTT. As protein: CASSLEIGQGNTEAFF.

The V call is TRBV4-2, the J call TRBJ1-2, with D unresolved. Germline V gives CDR1 LGHNA, CDR2 YNFKEQ. V was clipped by 0 bases and J by 4 bases, with 9 bases between them. The CDR3 loop spans 14 amino acids. The CDR3 here is CASSQDPEFYGYTF. CDR3 DNA: TGTGCCAGCAGCCAAGATCCAGAATTCTATGGCTACACCTTC.

The V and J genes are TRBV7-9 and TRBJ2-7; maybe TRBD1 (6 bases). V was trimmed by 4 bases and J by 2 bases, leaving 18 bases between them. This CDR3 contains 16 residues. The germline gives CDR1 SEHNR, CDR2 FQNEAQ (reference sequence). CDR3 sequence reads: CASSSLVRDTAYEQYF. As DNA, the CDR3 is TGTGCCAGCAGCTCACTAGTCCGGGACACTGCCTACGAGCAGTACTTC.

The V call is TRBV25-1, the J call TRBJ2-2, with TRBD2 matching over 9 bases. V was clipped by 8 bases and J by 2 bases; unmatched bases: 3. This CDR3 comprises 14 residues. Germline CDR1 MGHDK, CDR2 SYGVNS. The CDR3 coding sequence is TGTGCCAGCCGACTAGCGGATAACACCGGGGAGCTGTTTTTT. Its translation is CASRLADNTGELFF.

This sequence joins TRBV7-9 and TRBJ1-6, with 7 bases lining up with TRBD1. CDR3 length equals 14 residues. V gave up 5 bases and J gave up 5 bases; unmatched junction bases: 3. Germline lookup yields CDR1 SEHNR and CDR2 FQNEAQ (reference sequence). This CDR3 is CASSHRGNNSPLHF. CDR3 sequence (DNA): TGTGCCAGCAGCCACAGGGGAAATAATTCACCCCTCCACTTT.

In this sample, this clone turned up once. The chain combines TRBV7-7 with TRBJ2-1; 13 bases agree with TRBD2. CDR1 and CDR2 (germline): SSHAT, FNYEAQ (reference sequence). This CDR3 is 15 amino acids long. Losses at the gene ends were 5 bases for V and 9 bases for J; bases not matched to a gene: 7. CDR3 nucleotide sequence: TGTGCCAGCAGCGCACTAGCGGGGGGGCCCGGTGAGCAGTTCTTC. Translated, it gives CASSALAGGPGEQFF.

The rearrangement links TRBV27 to TRBJ1-6; 7 bases map to TRBD1. The germline V gene encodes CDR1 MNHEY and CDR2 SMNVEV (reference sequence). The CDR3 covers 12 residues. The J segment lost 7 bases and the V segment lost 8 bases, leaving 2 bases of the junction unmatched. CDR3 nucleotides: TGTGCCAGCTGGGACAGAAATTCACCCCTCCACTTT. It codes for CASWDRNSPLHF.

V is TRBV5-4 and J is TRBJ2-3; 10 positions agree with TRBD2. The germline gives CDR1 SGHNT, CDR2 YYREEE (reference sequence). The CDR3 is made up of 16 amino acids. V was clipped by 4 bases and J by 1 base; unmatched bases: 6. CDR3 DNA: TGTGCCAGCAGCAGGGGGACTAGCGAGGGCACAGATACGCAGTATTTT. Translation gives CASSRGTSEGTDTQYF.

This chain connects TRBV5-5 to TRBJ1-6, with D maybe TRBD1 (5 bases). CDR1 and CDR2 (germline): SGHKS, YYEKEE (reference sequence). The V end was cut by 0 bases, the J end by 13 bases, with 14 bases between. The CDR3 contains 14 residues. In nucleotides, the CDR3 is TGTGCCAGCAGCTTGGGGGGGGGAGTTTTGCCCCTCCACTTT. Its protein is CASSLGGGVLPLHF.

This sequence joins TRBV4-3 and TRBJ1-6; D remains unclear. Germline CDR1 and CDR2: LGHNA and YSLEER. V lost 3 bases, J lost 2 bases, and 11 bases lay in between. The CDR3 runs 16 residues. The CDR3 DNA follows: TGCGCCAGCAGCCAGCTGAGCCATACCTATAATTCACCCCTCCACTTT. Translation gives CASSQLSHTYNSPLHF.

The chain links TRBV9 to TRBJ1-3; no clear D gene. The CDR3 is made up of 16 amino acids. V was pared by 1 base and J by 0 bases, with 11 bases between. Germline V lookup: CDR1 SGDLS, CDR2 YYNGEE. CDR3: CASSVWASPSGNTIYF. Here the CDR3 DNA reads TGTGCCAGCAGCGTATGGGCCTCTCCCTCTGGAAACACCATATATTTT. Filled out from reference TRBV9 and TRBJ1-3, the complete variable domain reads DSGVTQTPKHLITATGQRVTLRCSPRSGDLSVYWYQQSLDQGLQFLIQYYNGEERAKGNILERFSAQQFPDLHSELNLSSLELGDSALYFCASSVWASPSGNTIYFGEGSWLTVV.

The chain is built from TRBV12-3 or TRBV12-4 and TRBJ2-2; D not certain. With 6 bases removed from V and 4 bases from J, the gap between germline ends came to 6 bases. This CDR3 region has 12 residues. This CDR3 is CASSLFTGELFF. CDR3 in DNA: TGTGCCAGCAGCCTATTCACCGGGGAGCTGTTTTTT.

A word on this clone: Other nucleotide sequences in the sample specify the same CDR3. V and J are TRBV28 and TRBJ2-1; 8 bases map to TRBD2. In germline, CDR1 is MDHEN, CDR2 SYDVKM. The CDR3 extends over 17 amino acids. V lost 7 bases and J lost 6; bases outside the gene matches: 17. This CDR3 reads CASTPTGGVAGSNEQFF. Written as DNA, the CDR3 is TGTGCCAGCACCCCGACGGGGGGCGTAGCGGGGAGCAATGAGCAGTTCTTC.

The CDR3 protein is CASSLRNEQYF. In DNA, the CDR3 is TGTGCCAGCAGCCTCAGGAACGAGCAGTACTTC. This chain links TRBV3-1 (or the pseudogene TRBV3-2) with TRBJ2-7, with no clear D. Trimming removed 4 bases at V and 5 bases at J, with 6 bases between. Germline V gene data show CDR1 as LGHDT and CDR2 as YNNKEL (reference sequence). The CDR3 runs 11 residues.

The gene calls are TRBV28 and TRBJ2-6, with D maybe TRBD2 (5 bases). Germline-derived CDR1 and CDR2 are MDHEN and SYDVKM. V was pared by 6 bases and J by 0 bases, with 18 bases between. The length of the CDR3 is 18 residues. This CDR3 reads CASRRGGGVLSGANVLTF. CDR3 bases: TGTGCCAGCAGACGAGGAGGTGGGGTGCTCTCTGGGGCCAACGTCCTGACTTTC.

This chain links TRBV5-4 with TRBJ2-5; 9 nucleotides line up with TRBD2. Germline CDR1 is SGHNT and CDR2 is YYREEE (reference sequence). J lost 3 bases, V lost 4 bases, and 1 base had no gene match. The CDR3 is made up of 13 amino acids. CDR3 DNA sequence: TGTGCCAGCAGCCGACTAGCGGAAGAGACCCAGTACTTC. Translated, it gives CASSRLAEETQYF.

V gene TRBV18 combines with J gene TRBJ2-7, with D perhaps TRBD2 (5 bases). V was cut by 2 bases and J by 6 bases, with 14 bases left in between. From germline, CDR1 is KGHSH and CDR2 LQKENI. The CDR3 totals 14 residues. The DNA for the CDR3 is TGTGCCAGCTCACCAGAGGCGCCACGGGGCGAGCAGTACTTC. It translates to CASSPEAPRGEQYF.

This chain links TRBV9 with TRBJ2-5; 7 bases line up with TRBD2. With V trimmed by 3 bases and J by 7 bases, 6 bases remained unmatched. The CDR3 covers 13 residues. Germline V gives CDR1 SGDLS, CDR2 YYNGEE. This CDR3 reads CASSEDSGGTQYF. CDR3 nucleotide sequence: TGTGCCAGCAGCGAGGACTCGGGGGGGACCCAGTACTTC.

The CDR3 nucleotides are TGTGCCAGCAGGAACCAAGCGGGAGCGGGTAAAGAGACCCAGTACTTC. Encoded protein: CASRNQAGAGKETQYF. J is TRBJ2-5 and V is TRBV28; 8 nucleotides agree with TRBD2. The CDR3 is made up of 16 amino acids. Trimming removed 6 bases from V and 3 bases from J; junction bases left unmatched: 12. Germline V gives CDR1 MDHEN, CDR2 SYDVKM. Supplemented by reference TRBV28 and TRBJ2-5, the full variable domain reads DVKVTQSSRYLVKRTGEKVFLECVQDMDHENMFWYRQDPGLGLRLIYFSYDVKMKEKGDIPEGYSVSREKKERFSLILESASTNQTSMYLCASRNQAGAGKETQYFGPGTRLLVL.

The V gene is TRBV3-1 (or the pseudogene TRBV3-2), the J gene TRBJ1-2; no firm D call. Germline CDR1 LGHDT, CDR2 YNNKEL (reference sequence). V was cut by 2 bases and J by 3 bases, with 10 bases left in between. The CDR3 runs 14 residues. DNA for the CDR3: TGTGCCAGCAGCCAATCGGCCGGGGACTATGGCTACACCTTC. It codes for CASSQSAGDYGYTF.

V and J are TRBV27 and TRBJ2-1; 11 bases fit TRBD2. This CDR3 region has 14 residues. Germline V lookup: CDR1 MNHEY, CDR2 SMNVEV (reference sequence). The trim removed 4 bases at V and 5 bases at J, leaving 1 base unmatched. CDR3 amino acids: CASSSSGRHNEQFF. Written as DNA, the CDR3 is TGTGCCAGCAGTTCTAGCGGGAGGCACAATGAGCAGTTCTTC.

A single count supports this clone. The chain links TRBV6-5 to TRBJ2-5, with 11 bases aligning to TRBD2. CDR1 and CDR2 from the germline V gene are MNHEY and SVGAGI. The CDR3 runs to 15 residues. Trimming took 7 bases from V and 0 from J; bases not matched to a gene: 4. CDR3 DNA sequence: TGTGCCAGCAAAGCTAGCGGGGGGCACCAAGAGACCCAGTACTTC. As protein: CASKASGGHQETQYF.

The rearrangement joins TRBV4-2 to TRBJ1-3; 7 nucleotides agree with TRBD1. Germline V CDR1 and CDR2: LGHNA, YNFKEQ. The CDR3 has 15 amino acids. The V and J ends lost 4 bases and 0 bases, in that order; junction bases with no gene match: 3. The CDR3 region is CASSPTGNSGNTIYF. The CDR3 DNA reads TGTGCCAGCAGCCCGACAGGGAACTCTGGAAACACCATATATTTT.

The rearrangement links TRBV14 to TRBJ2-3, with 9 nucleotides matching TRBD1. CDR1 is SGHDN and CDR2 is FVKESK in the germline V gene. The CDR3 has 17 amino acids. V lost 1 base to trimming and J lost 3 bases; unmatched junction nucleotides: 8. CDR3 residues: CASSQGLDRGVTDTQYF. The CDR3 DNA reads TGTGCCAGCAGCCAAGGATTGGACAGGGGTGTTACAGATACGCAGTATTTT.

Here the CDR3 reads CAITAGAGNSPLHF. The CDR3 coding sequence is TGTGCCATCACAGCGGGGGCAGGTAATTCACCCCTCCACTTT. The chain recombines TRBV10-3 with TRBJ1-6, with D possibly TRBD1 on 6 matching bases. Trimming took 7 bases from V and 6 from J, leaving 13 bases between them. Germline V gene data show CDR1 as ENHRY and CDR2 as SYGVKD. CDR3 length equals 14 residues.

The J gene is TRBJ2-5, the V gene TRBV28; unclear D gene. In germline, CDR1 is MDHEN, CDR2 SYDVKM. Deletions cut 6 bases from V and 1 base from J, with 6 bases between. The CDR3 covers 12 residues. CDR3 sequence reads: CASSQIQETQYF. The DNA for the CDR3 is TGTGCCAGCAGCCAAATCCAAGAGACCCAGTACTTC.

The chain links TRBV30 to TRBJ1-4, with TRBD1 matching over 9 bases. J was trimmed by 7 bases and V by 4 bases; bases with no gene match: 10. Germline-derived CDR1 and CDR2 are GTSNPN and SVGIG (reference sequence). This CDR3 region has 15 residues. For the CDR3, the DNA is TGTGCCTGGATCACCTCCGGGACAGGGACTGAAAAACTGTTTTTT. Its protein product is CAWITSGTGTEKLFF. The whole variable domain, remainder taken from reference TRBV30 and TRBJ1-4, is SQTIHQWPATLVQPVGSPLSLECTVEGTSNPNLYWYRQAAGRGLQLLFYSVGIGQISSEVPQNLSASRPQDRQFILSSKKLLLSDSGFYLCAWITSGTGTEKLFFGSGTQLSVL.

The chain links TRBV4-1 to TRBJ2-1, with D perhaps matching TRBD2 (5 bases). Germline values: CDR1 MGHRA, CDR2 YSYEKL. Trimming left V 1 base short and J 13 bases short, with 14 bases between. The CDR3 sequence is 13 residues long. The CDR3 DNA reads as TGCGCCAGCAGCCAAGCGGGTAGCGTCGGACAGTTCTTC. It specifies CASSQAGSVGQFF.

This clone appeared a single time. The chain recombines TRBV10-2 with TRBJ2-7; D is perhaps TRBD1 (5 bases). This CDR3 is built from 13 residues. V was cut by 7 bases and J by 1 base, with 11 bases left in between. Germline-derived CDR1 and CDR2 are WSHSY and SAAADI. The CDR3 region is CASNQGRSYEQYF. In nucleotides, the CDR3 is TGCGCCAGCAACCAGGGTCGATCCTACGAGCAGTACTTC.

This rearrangement joins TRBV7-3 to TRBJ1-1; 11 bases line up with TRBD1. Trimming at V came to 5 bases and at J to 1 base, leaving 12 bases not matched to a gene. The CDR3 length is 18 residues. Germline V lookup: CDR1 SGHTA, CDR2 FQGTGA. The DNA of the CDR3 is TGTGCCAGCAGCCCTCCGGGACAGGGGGTTGTGGGGAACACTGAAGCTTTCTTT. Protein: CASSPPGQGVVGNTEAFF.